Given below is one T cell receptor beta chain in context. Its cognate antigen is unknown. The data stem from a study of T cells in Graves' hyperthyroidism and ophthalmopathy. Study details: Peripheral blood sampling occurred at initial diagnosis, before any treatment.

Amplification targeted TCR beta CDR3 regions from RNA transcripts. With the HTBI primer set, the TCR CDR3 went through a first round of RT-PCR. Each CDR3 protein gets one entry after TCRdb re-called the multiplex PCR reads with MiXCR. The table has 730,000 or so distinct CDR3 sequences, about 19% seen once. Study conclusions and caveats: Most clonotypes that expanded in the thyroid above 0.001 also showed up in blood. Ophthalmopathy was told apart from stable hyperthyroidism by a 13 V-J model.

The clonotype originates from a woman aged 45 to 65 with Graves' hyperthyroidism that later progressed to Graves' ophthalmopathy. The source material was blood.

CDR3 protein: CSGARGPSYEQYF. Written as DNA, the CDR3 is TGCAGCGGTGCCAGGGGGCCCTCCTACGAGCAGTACTTC. The chain carries TRBV29-1 and TRBJ2-7, with 8 bases matching TRBD1. V was pared by 7 bases and J by 0 bases, with 5 bases of the junction left unmatched. Per the germline V gene, CDR1 is SQVTM and CDR2 is ANQGSEA. This CDR3 region has 13 residues.